The 29 T cell receptor beta chains presented below share a single source sample, sequenced in a study of cytomegalovirus exposure and HLA in healthy donors. Use of 60 Vbeta and 13 Jbeta primers characterized the PCR. Clones were sequenced by immunoSEQ multiplex PCR, and TCRdb holds only the in-frame ones, with some missing. The sample carries about 59,000 clones, approximately 80% recorded once. The sequenced sample consisted of PBMCs. The receptors come from a human donor in good health.

On this clone itself: It is likely a read error, because the conserved phenylalanine at the end of the CDR3 is missing. V usage is TRBV7-2 and J usage is TRBJ2-7; TRBD2 matches 12 bases. Germline assignment: CDR1 SGHTA and CDR2 FQGNSA. The trim removed 3 bases at V and 7 bases at J, leaving 10 bases unmatched. The CDR3 length is 16 residues. This CDR3 reads CASSFYPGGLAGEQYL. CDR3 bases: TGTGCCAGCAGCTTCTATCCCGGAGGACTAGCGGGGGAGCAGTACCTC.

V is TRBV7-2 and J is TRBJ2-5; 10 bases map to TRBD2. The CDR3 is 14 residues long. J gave up 4 bases and V 2 bases, and 1 base lay outside the gene matches. The germline gives CDR1 SGHTA, CDR2 FQGNSA. The CDR3 reads CASSLLAGVETQYF. DNA of the CDR3: TGTGCCAGCAGCTTACTAGCGGGAGTAGAGACCCAGTACTTC. Looking up the rest from reference TRBV7-2 and TRBJ2-5 gives the full variable domain: GAGVSQSPSNKVTEKGKDVELRCDPISGHTALYWYRQSLGQGLEFLIYFQGNSAPDKSGLPSDRFSAERTGGSVSTLTIQRTQQEDSAVYLCASSLLAGVETQYFGPGTRLLVL.

The V gene is TRBV6-6, the J gene TRBJ2-7, with 8 bases lining up with TRBD2. Germline CDR1 is MNHNY and CDR2 is SVGAGI (reference sequence). The CDR3 extends over 14 amino acids. Losses at the gene ends were 1 base for V and 5 bases for J; bases not matched to a gene: 4. CDR3 bases: TGTGCCAGCAGTTACTTGTCGGGAGGGGACGAGCAGTACTTC. It yields the protein CASSYLSGGDEQYF.

The V gene is TRBV11-2, the J gene TRBJ2-1, with D possibly TRBD2 on 7 matching bases. Germline lookup yields CDR1 SGHAT and CDR2 FQNNGV. The CDR3 consists of 14 residues. V lost 5 bases and J 7 bases, leaving 15 bases between the germline ends. The CDR3 here is CASSPGAGENEQFF. In DNA, the CDR3 is TGTGCCAGCAGCCCAGGGGCGGGAGAGAATGAGCAGTTCTTC. The variable domain in full, completed from reference TRBV11-2 and TRBJ2-1, reads EAGVAQSPRYKIIEKRQSVAFWCNPISGHATLYWYQQILGQGPKLLIQFQNNGVVDDSQLPKDRFSAERLKGVDSTLKIQPAKLEDSAVYLCASSPGAGENEQFFGPGTRLTVL.

J is TRBJ1-4 and V is TRBV6-5, with D tentatively TRBD1 (6 bases). Trimming cost V 5 bases and J 5 bases, with 6 bases left between them. Germline V lookup: CDR1 MNHEY, CDR2 SVGAGI. CDR3 size: 12 residues. The CDR3 spells CASSTGNEKLFF. CDR3 nucleotide sequence: TGTGCCAGCAGTACAGGGAATGAAAAACTGTTTTTT.

The chain links TRBV7-9 to TRBJ2-1, with 7 bases fitting TRBD2. The J segment lost 7 bases and the V segment lost 1 base, leaving 13 bases of the junction unmatched. The CDR3 has 17 residues. Germline-derived CDR1 and CDR2 are SEHNR and FQNEAQ (reference sequence). The CDR3 loop reads CASSLGSAAGAFNEQFF. In nucleotides, the CDR3 is TGTGCCAGCAGCTTAGGGTCCGCGGCGGGAGCCTTTAATGAGCAGTTCTTC.

This chain uses TRBV14 with TRBJ2-3; no definite D call. The germline V and J ends were trimmed by 2 bases and 4 bases, with 7 bases remaining between them. There are 13 residues in the CDR3. Germline V gene sequence: CDR1 SGHDN, CDR2 FVKESK. In DNA form, the CDR3 reads TGTGCCAGCAGCCAAAATATCCCAGATACGCAGTATTTT. Translating it yields CASSQNIPDTQYF.

In regard to this clone: The sample carries other DNA sequences with the same CDR3. The chain joins TRBV9 to TRBJ2-4, with 9 bases matching TRBD1. Germline lookup yields CDR1 SGDLS and CDR2 YYNGEE. V gave up 3 bases and J gave up 6 bases; unmatched junction bases: 1. The CDR3 runs 13 residues. The CDR3 reads CASSAGQGNIQYF. In DNA form, the CDR3 reads TGTGCCAGCAGCGCGGGACAGGGAAACATTCAGTACTTC.

DNA for the CDR3: TGTGCCAGTAGTGCCAACCCGGACAGCTATGGCTACACCTTC. Its translation: CASSANPDSYGYTF. The chain recombines TRBV19 with TRBJ1-2; tentatively, D is TRBD1 (6 bases). Looked up from germline, CDR1 is LNHDA and CDR2 is SQIVND (reference sequence). Trimming left V 5 bases short and J 4 bases short, with 14 bases between. CDR3 length: 14 amino acids.

The chain joins TRBV28 to TRBJ1-2, with TRBD1 identical over 7 bases. CDR1 is MDHEN, CDR2 SYDVKM, per germline. Unmatched junction bases numbered 10, after V lost 8 bases and J lost 4 bases. This CDR3 spans 14 amino acids. The CDR3 bases are TGTGCCAGCTCCAACCCGGGACAGATCTATGGCTACACCTTC. Its translation: CASSNPGQIYGYTF.

The J gene is TRBJ2-2, the V gene TRBV6-5, with a tentative D call TRBD1 (6 bases). Germline V gene sequence: CDR1 MNHEY, CDR2 SVGAGI. V was pared by 1 base and J by 0 bases, with 9 bases between. This CDR3 is 16 amino acids long. The CDR3 sequence: CASSYFRGTNTGELFF. CDR3 nucleotides: TGTGCCAGCAGTTACTTCAGGGGTACGAACACCGGGGAGCTGTTTTTT.

The V gene is TRBV28, the J gene TRBJ2-1, with TRBD1 identical over 8 bases. This CDR3 spans 16 amino acids. The V gene end was trimmed by 5 bases and the J gene end by 7 bases; junction bases not matched to a gene: 13. CDR1 and CDR2 (germline): MDHEN, SYDVKM. CDR3 protein: CASSPSQGALGNEQFF. In nucleotides, the CDR3 is TGTGCCAGCAGTCCCTCCCAGGGGGCGCTTGGAAATGAGCAGTTCTTC.

The rearrangement uses TRBV6-5 and TRBJ2-7; D is possibly TRBD2 (5 bases). Germline V lookup: CDR1 MNHEY, CDR2 SVGAGI. The ends were cut back, 5 bases at V and 3 bases at J, with 11 bases in the middle. The CDR3 is 13 amino acids. The CDR3: CASSRTSIYEQYF. The CDR3 nucleotides are TGTGCCAGCAGTCGGACTTCAATCTACGAGCAGTACTTC.

In its sample, this clone was seen once. The J gene is TRBJ2-2, the V gene TRBV19; 10 bases align to TRBD2. The germline CDR1 and CDR2 sequences are LNHDA and SQIVND (reference sequence). Unmatched junction bases numbered 9, after V lost 2 bases and J lost 6 bases. The CDR3 consists of 17 residues. The CDR3 DNA reads as TGTGCCAGTAGTATAAATTTGAGCGGGGGGGGATCCGGGGAGCTGTTTTTT. It specifies CASSINLSGGGSGELFF.

Notes on this clone: One junction end does not reproduce the germline sequence, and a read error may be involved. CDR3 nucleotides: TGTTCCAGCAGCTCGACGGACGCGGGACTTGCGGGAGAGCAGTTCTTC. This codes for CSSSSTDAGLAGEQFF. This rearrangement joins TRBV7-9 to TRBJ2-1; D might be TRBD2 (6 bases). The CDR3 loop spans 16 amino acids. Germline CDR1 and CDR2: SEHNR and FQNEAQ (reference sequence).

The chain uses TRBV2 and TRBJ2-2; 7 nucleotides match TRBD2. J was trimmed by 1 base and V by 8 bases; bases with no gene match: 7. The CDR3 contains 15 residues. Germline loops: CDR1 SNHLY, CDR2 FYNNEI. The CDR3 loop is CASSNSGMNTGELFF. The DNA of the CDR3 is TGTGCCAGCTCCAACAGCGGGATGAACACCGGGGAGCTGTTTTTT.

This CDR3 is CASSLDGQMNTEAFF. CDR3 DNA: TGTGCCAGCAGCTTGGATGGCCAAATGAACACTGAAGCTTTCTTT. The chain uses TRBV5-5 and TRBJ1-1; D is unresolved. Germline lookup yields CDR1 SGHKS and CDR2 YYEKEE (reference sequence). The V end was cut by 0 bases, the J end by 0 bases, with 9 bases between. The CDR3 totals 15 residues.

This clone was observed a handful of times. The chain links TRBV7-2 to TRBJ2-1, with 7 bases lining up with TRBD1. V trimming: 0 bases; J trimming: 6 bases; junction bases outside the gene matches: 2. CDR3 length equals 14 residues. Germline CDR1 reads SGHTA; CDR2 reads FQGNSA. CDR3 protein: CASSLAAGGNEQFF. The CDR3 DNA reads TGTGCCAGCAGCTTAGCGGCAGGGGGCAATGAGCAGTTCTTC.

The chain employs TRBV7-8 and TRBJ2-7; 7 bases line up with TRBD1. CDR1 and CDR2 from the germline V gene are SGHVS and FQNEAQ. The CDR3 is 15 residues long. Germline trimming cut 4 bases from V and 0 bases from J; bases unmatched to any gene: 6. The CDR3 DNA reads TGTGCCAGCAGCTCGACCGGGACAGCCTCCTACGAGCAGTACTTC. It encodes CASSSTGTASYEQYF.

The gene calls are TRBV4-3 and TRBJ1-5; no reliable D call. This CDR3 comprises 16 residues. CDR1 and CDR2 (germline): LGHNA, YSLEER. The V end lost 0 bases, the J end lost 3 bases, and 12 bases lay between the germline ends. For the CDR3, the DNA is TGCGCCAGCAGCCAAGAATGGTCGTTAGCCAATCAGCCCCAGCATTTT. It specifies CASSQEWSLANQPQHF.

The chain employs TRBV12-5 and TRBJ2-1; TRBD1 matches 9 bases. Per germline, CDR1 LGHNT and CDR2 FRNRAP. The CDR3 sequence is 20 residues long. V dropped 1 base and J dropped 7; count of bases not matched to a gene: 20. Here the CDR3 reads CASGLGQKDLRTGVSNEQFF. Here the CDR3 DNA reads TGTGCTAGTGGTTTGGGTCAAAAAGACTTGAGGACAGGGGTTTCTAATGAGCAGTTCTTC.

The gene calls are TRBV30 and TRBJ1-1; possibly TRBD1 for D (5 bases). Germline CDR1 and CDR2: GTSNPN and SVGIG (reference sequence). V was trimmed by 4 bases and J by 3 bases, leaving 9 bases between them. The CDR3 runs to 12 residues. CDR3 sequence (DNA): TGTGCCTGGAAGACAGTGTACACTGAAGCTTTCTTT. It is translated as CAWKTVYTEAFF.

The genes are TRBV4-2 and TRBJ1-2; D gene unclear. The ends were cut back, 1 base at V and 4 bases at J, with 13 bases in the middle. The CDR3 sequence is 15 residues long. Germline-derived CDR1 and CDR2 are LGHNA and YNFKEQ. The CDR3 region has the DNA TGTGCCAGCAGCCAAGGGTCCTGGCCCCCCTATGGCTACACCTTC. Residues: CASSQGSWPPYGYTF.

This clone showed up just once. The rearrangement uses TRBV15 and TRBJ2-6; D perhaps matches TRBD2 (5 bases). Trimming removed 3 bases at V and 2 bases at J, with 11 bases between. The length of the CDR3 is 16 residues. Germline CDR1 LNHNV, CDR2 YYDKDF (reference sequence). CDR3 bases: TGTGCCACCAGCAGTGAACGGAGGACTGGGGCCAACGTCCTGACTTTC. This translates into CATSSERRTGANVLTF. Together with reference TRBV15 and TRBJ2-6, the CDR3 gives the full variable domain: DAMVIQNPRYQVTQFGKPVTLSCSQTLNHNVMYWYQQKSSQAPKLLFHYYDKDFNNEADTPDNFQSRRPNTSFCFLDIRSPGLGDTAMYLCATSSERRTGANVLTFGAGSRLTVL.

The V call is TRBV5-8, the J call TRBJ1-5, with D possibly TRBD1 on 6 matching bases. CDR1 and CDR2 from the germline V gene are SGHTS and YDEGEE. This CDR3 comprises 16 residues. V dropped 0 bases and J dropped 0 bases, with 10 bases sitting between them. The CDR3 bases are TGTGCCAGCAGCTTGGGGACAGACCTTAGCAATCAGCCCCAGCATTTT. This sequence encodes CASSLGTDLSNQPQHF. Variable domain in full (rest from reference TRBV5-8 and TRBJ1-5): EAGVTQSPTHLIKTRGQQATLRCSPISGHTSVYWYQQALGLGLQFLLWYDEGEERNRGNFPPRFSGRQFPNYSSELNVNALELEDSALYLCASSLGTDLSNQPQHFGDGTRLSIL.

V and J are TRBV7-8 and TRBJ1-3, with D possibly being TRBD1 (5 bases). Per germline, CDR1 SGHVS and CDR2 FQNEAQ. The CDR3 is made up of 15 amino acids. Trimming took 3 bases from V and 0 from J, leaving 9 bases between them. CDR3 sequence (DNA): TGTGCCAGCAGCTTTAGCAGGGTCTCTGGAAACACCATATATTTT. Its translation is CASSFSRVSGNTIYF.

The gene calls are TRBV7-2 and TRBJ2-1, with D tentatively TRBD1 (6 bases). The length of the CDR3 is 14 residues. Trimming shortened V by 9 bases and J by 2 bases, and 14 bases separated the two germline ends. Germline-derived CDR1 and CDR2 are SGHTA and FQGNSA. The DNA for the CDR3 is TGTGCCAGTACCCGACAGGCTCCCTACAATGAGCAGTTCTTC. This codes for CASTRQAPYNEQFF.

The V call is TRBV5-1, the J call TRBJ2-1, with TRBD2 identical over 11 bases. The germline V gene has CDR1 SGHRS and CDR2 YFSETQ. Trimming took 2 bases from V and 2 from J; bases not matched to a gene: 0. The CDR3 sequence is 15 residues long. The CDR3 nucleotides are TGCGCCAGCAGCTTTAGCGGGGGGGCCTACAATGAGCAGTTCTTC. Translated, it gives CASSFSGGAYNEQFF.

The V call is TRBV28, the J call TRBJ2-4; 11 bases fit TRBD1. The CDR3 is 14 residues long. Germline V gene sequence: CDR1 MDHEN, CDR2 SYDVKM. Trimming took 7 bases from V and 6 from J; bases not matched to a gene: 5. The CDR3 region is CASNPGQGANIQYF. CDR3 DNA: TGTGCCAGCAACCCCGGACAGGGGGCAAACATTCAGTACTTC.